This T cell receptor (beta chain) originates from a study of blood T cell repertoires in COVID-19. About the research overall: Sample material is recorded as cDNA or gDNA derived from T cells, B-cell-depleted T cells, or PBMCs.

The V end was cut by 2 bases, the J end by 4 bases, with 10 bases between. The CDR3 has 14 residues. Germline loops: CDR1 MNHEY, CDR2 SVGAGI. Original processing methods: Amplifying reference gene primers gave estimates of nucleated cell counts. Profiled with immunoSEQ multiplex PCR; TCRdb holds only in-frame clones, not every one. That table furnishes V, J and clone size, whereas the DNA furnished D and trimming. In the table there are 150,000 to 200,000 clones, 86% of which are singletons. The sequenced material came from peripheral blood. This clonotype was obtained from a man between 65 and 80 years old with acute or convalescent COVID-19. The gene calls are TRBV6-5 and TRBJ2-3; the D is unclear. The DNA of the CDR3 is TGTGCCAGCAGTTACGGAGTTAGCCCAGATACGCAGTATTTT. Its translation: CASSYGVSPDTQYF.